The entry that follows covers one TCR beta chain sequence. The sample originates from a study of blood T cell repertoires in COVID-19. Overall study context: Material from acute and convalescent COVID-19 was sourced from the United States, Italy and Spain. Sample material is recorded as cDNA or gDNA derived from T cells, B-cell-depleted T cells, or PBMCs.

The V end was cut by 4 bases, the J end by 2 bases, with 8 bases between. This CDR3 has 13 amino acids. The germline CDR1 and CDR2 sequences are ENHRY and SYGVKD. Original methodology: Amplification with reference gene primers provided the estimates of nucleated cell counts. Assay: immunoSEQ multiplex PCR; the TCRdb copy retains only in-frame clones and omits some. The V and J calls and the clone size are those of that table, but D and trimming were determined from the DNA. Among about 410,000 clones, 86% were seen once, and the ten largest hold more than 1.4%. This clonotype was sampled from a woman between 25 and 40 years old with active or convalescent COVID-19. The specimen sequenced was peripheral blood. This sequence joins TRBV10-3 and TRBJ1-1; D call uncertain. The DNA for the CDR3 is TGTGCCATCAGTGGTGAAGCAAACACTGAAGCTTTCTTT. Encoded protein: CAISGEANTEAFF.